The next 5 T cell receptor beta chains were all read from a single sample in a study of tumor-infiltrating lymphocytes in oesophageal squamous cell carcinoma. TCRdb called the PCR reads again in MiXCR, with one record for every CDR3 protein. The sample has 15,000 to 20,000 distinct CDR3 sequences; around 46% are singletons. Sequenced material: esophageal tumor tissue. All receptors come from a male donor with esophageal squamous cell carcinoma.

Comment on this clonotype: Given a much more abundant clone one base away, this may be a read error. The gene calls are TRBV11-2 and TRBJ2-4; D gene uncertain. The CDR3 is 13 amino acids. The germline gives CDR1 SGHAT, CDR2 FQNNGV. V lost 5 bases, J lost 13 bases, and 18 bases lay in between. The CDR3 spells CASSTRRAVGQYF. The CDR3 DNA follows: TGTGCCAGCAGCACTCGACGGGCTGTTGGGCAGTACTTC.

This clonotype was found many times. This chain uses TRBV2 with TRBJ2-7, with D hard to call. The V and J ends lost 3 bases and 6 bases respectively, with 9 bases between them. This CDR3 comprises 12 residues. Germline CDR1 reads SNHLY; CDR2 reads FYNNEI. The CDR3 DNA reads as TGTGCCAGCAGTGATAGGCTGGGCGAGCAGTACTTC. This codes for CASSDRLGEQYF.

The genes are TRBV7-2 and TRBJ2-5; unclear D gene. The DNA end lines up better with TRBJ2-7; the J call may be wrong. Looked up from germline, CDR1 is SGHTA and CDR2 is FQGNSA. This CDR3 spans 14 amino acids. CDR3 loop: CASSPMEGLNEQYF. In DNA form, the CDR3 reads TGTGCCAGCAGCCCCATGGAAGGGCTGAACGAGCAGTACTTC.

A note on this clonotype: No conserved phenylalanine or tryptophan ends this CDR3, so it is likely a read error. It is unclear where the CDR3 begins or ends on the DNA, so no DNA is shown, and the CDR3 is as TCRdb lists it. V is TRBV7-6 and J is TRBJ2-3; TRBD2, the table's D call, lacks a check against the DNA. Germline V gives CDR1 SGHVS, CDR2 FNYEAQ. 13 amino acids form the CDR3, both terminal residues included. CDR3 region: CASSLVDEQFFGP.

This clonotype was found many times. A much bigger clone sits one base away, suggesting this may be a read error. The chain employs TRBV7-7 and TRBJ2-1; either TRBD1 or TRBD2 may supply D (5 bases each). The CDR3 totals 14 residues. Germline-derived CDR1 and CDR2 are SSHAT and FNYEAQ (reference sequence). CDR3 sequence (DNA): TGTGCTAGCAGCTTAGGTAGAGGGGCAAACGAGCAGTTCTTC. Translating gives CASSLGRGANEQFF.